The rows below give T cell receptor beta chains drawn from one sample of a study of T cells in localized non-small cell lung cancer. Sequencing used immunoSEQ multiplex PCR; TCRdb keeps in-frame clones, though not all of them. This table holds approximately 35,000 clones, around 90% found once. The sample was PBMCs, taken before any cancer treatment. The receptors were gathered from a man aged 35-69 years with stage II lung adenocarcinoma. Both conserved end residues are part of each CDR3. A D gene is named only where the DNA matches it firmly. The size entry is marked missing in some rows and otherwise reads once, few, many or a size class.

clone size: -; V gene: TRBV7-9; D gene: TRBD1; J gene: TRBJ2-7; CDR3 DNA: TGTGCCAGCAGCACCCTAGGGGACAGCCCTTTGGCCGAGCAGTACTTC; CDR3 protein: CASSTLGDSPLAEQYF
clone size: -; V gene: TRBV10-3; D gene: -; J gene: TRBJ1-5; CDR3 DNA: TGTGCCATCAGTGAAGGAGGACGCCAGCCCCAGCATTTT; CDR3 protein: CAISEGGRQPQHF
clone size: -; V gene: TRBV18; D gene: -; J gene: TRBJ2-7; CDR3 DNA: TGTGCCAGCTCACCACGTTTCGGACAATCCTACGAGCAGTACTTC; CDR3 protein: CASSPRFGQSYEQYF
clone size: -; V gene: TRBV2; D gene: -; J gene: TRBJ1-2; CDR3 DNA: TGTGCCAGCAGTGACGGACTTGGACAAGGCTACACCTTC; CDR3 protein: CASSDGLGQGYTF
clone size: -; V gene: TRBV15; D gene: -; J gene: TRBJ1-4; CDR3 DNA: TGTGCCACCAGCCCCCGGAGCCGTGAAAAACTGTTTTTT; CDR3 protein: CATSPRSREKLFF
clone size: -; V gene: TRBV5-1; D gene: -; J gene: TRBJ1-1; CDR3 DNA: TGCGCCAGCAGCTTGGAACAGCGTCCAGCAACTGAAGCTTTCTTT; CDR3 protein: CASSLEQRPATEAFF
clone size: -; V gene: TRBV19; D gene: -; J gene: TRBJ1-1; CDR3 DNA: TGTGCCAGTAAGCGAGGACGCGGACGAATTGAAGCTTTCTTT; CDR3 protein: CASKRGRGRIEAFF
clone size: once; V gene: TRBV11-3; D gene: TRBD1; J gene: TRBJ2-7; CDR3 DNA: TGTGCCAGCAAAGGACAGGGCGAAGAAGGGCAGTACTTC; CDR3 protein: CASKGQGEEGQYF
clone size: -; V gene: TRBV27; D gene: TRBD2; J gene: TRBJ2-3; CDR3 DNA: TGTGCCAGCAGTCACCCTAGCGGGAGCACAGATACGCAGTATTTT; CDR3 protein: CASSHPSGSTDTQYF
clone size: few; V gene: TRBV6-1; D gene: -; J gene: TRBJ2-1; CDR3 DNA: TGTGCCAGCAGTGAAGCCGGAGAGTCCAATGAGCAGTTCTTC; CDR3 protein: CASSEAGESNEQFF
clone size: once; V gene: TRBV18; D gene: TRBD1; J gene: TRBJ1-4; CDR3 DNA: TGTGCCAGCTCGTTGAGGACAGGGGGTAGAGGAACTAATGAAAAACTGTTTTTT; CDR3 protein: CASSLRTGGRGTNEKLFF
clone size: -; V gene: TRBV5-1; D gene: -; J gene: TRBJ2-3; CDR3 DNA: TGCGCCAGCAGCTTGTATGTCAGGGGATCAGATACGCAGTATTTT; CDR3 protein: CASSLYVRGSDTQYF
clone size: -; V gene: TRBV7-2; D gene: -; J gene: TRBJ2-5; CDR3 DNA: TGTGCCAGCAGCTTAGACAGTGGCCAAGAGACCCAGTACTTC; CDR3 protein: CASSLDSGQETQYF